This T cell receptor beta chain emerged from a study of tumor T cells in aggressive B-cell lymphoma. Sequenced by immunoSEQ multiplex PCR; TCRdb stores in-frame clones only, minus some. The table includes about 2,600 clones, roughly nine tenths detected once. CDR1 and CDR2 (germline): SGHNT, YYREEE (reference sequence). The CDR3 is 15 amino acids. V trimming: 5 bases; J trimming: 1 base; junction bases outside the gene matches: 6. This clonotype originated in an adult with diffuse large B cell lymphoma. This chain connects TRBV5-4 to TRBJ2-3, with 8 bases identical to TRBD1. The sample comprised tumor tissue. In DNA form, the CDR3 reads TGTGCCAGCAGTCTCGCAGGGGGCGGCACAGATACGCAGTATTTT. Amino acids: CASSLAGGGTDTQYF.